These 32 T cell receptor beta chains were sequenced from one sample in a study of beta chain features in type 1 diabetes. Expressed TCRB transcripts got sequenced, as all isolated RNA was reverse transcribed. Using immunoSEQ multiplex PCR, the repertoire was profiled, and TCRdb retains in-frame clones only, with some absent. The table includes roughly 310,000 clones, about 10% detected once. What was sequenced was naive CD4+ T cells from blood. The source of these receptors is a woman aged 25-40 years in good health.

The CDR3 DNA is TGTGCCAGCAGCCAGGGTTCAGGGGGTACGCAGTATTTT. Translating it yields CASSQGSGGTQYF. The chain uses TRBV4-2 and TRBJ2-3; 7 bases match TRBD1. From germline, CDR1 is LGHNA and CDR2 YNFKEQ. J lost 8 bases, V lost 3 bases, and 5 bases had no gene match. The CDR3 covers 13 residues.

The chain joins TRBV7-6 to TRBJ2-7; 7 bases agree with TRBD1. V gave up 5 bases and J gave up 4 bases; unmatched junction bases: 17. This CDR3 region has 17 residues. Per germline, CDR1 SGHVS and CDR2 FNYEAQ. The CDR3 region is CASSKGPPTGSVYEQYF. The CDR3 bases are TGTGCCAGCAGCAAAGGGCCCCCGACAGGGTCGGTTTACGAGCAGTACTTC.

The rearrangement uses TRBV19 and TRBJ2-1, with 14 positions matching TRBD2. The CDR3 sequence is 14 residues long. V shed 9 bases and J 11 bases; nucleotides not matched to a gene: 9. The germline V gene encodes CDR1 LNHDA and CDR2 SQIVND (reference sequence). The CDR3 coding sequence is TGTGCCAGCTCAGCCGGGACTAGCGGGAGTCAGCAGTTCTTC. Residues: CASSAGTSGSQQFF.

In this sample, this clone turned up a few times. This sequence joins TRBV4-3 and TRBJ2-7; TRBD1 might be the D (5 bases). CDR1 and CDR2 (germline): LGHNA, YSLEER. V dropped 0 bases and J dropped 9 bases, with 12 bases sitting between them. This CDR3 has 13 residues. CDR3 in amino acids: CASSQEKGATQYF. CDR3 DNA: TGCGCCAGCAGCCAAGAAAAAGGGGCTACGCAGTACTTC.

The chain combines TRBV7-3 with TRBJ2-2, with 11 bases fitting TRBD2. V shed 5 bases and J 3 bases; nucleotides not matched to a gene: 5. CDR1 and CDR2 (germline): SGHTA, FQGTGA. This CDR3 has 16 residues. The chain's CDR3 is CASSRLLAGDTGELFF. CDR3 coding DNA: TGTGCCAGCAGCCGGCTACTAGCGGGAGACACCGGGGAGCTGTTTTTT.

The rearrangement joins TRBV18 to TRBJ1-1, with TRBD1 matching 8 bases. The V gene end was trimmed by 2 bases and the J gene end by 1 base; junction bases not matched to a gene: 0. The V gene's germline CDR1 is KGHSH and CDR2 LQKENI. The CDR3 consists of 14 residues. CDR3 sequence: CASSPTGGNTEAFF. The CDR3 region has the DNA TGTGCCAGCTCACCAACAGGGGGGAACACTGAAGCTTTCTTT.

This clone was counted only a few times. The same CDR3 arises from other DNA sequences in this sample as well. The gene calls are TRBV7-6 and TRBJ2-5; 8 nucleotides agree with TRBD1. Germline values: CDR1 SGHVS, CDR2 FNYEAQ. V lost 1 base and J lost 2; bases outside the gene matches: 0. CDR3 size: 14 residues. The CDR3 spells CASSLDRGQETQYF. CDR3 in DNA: TGTGCCAGCAGCTTAGACAGGGGGCAAGAGACCCAGTACTTC. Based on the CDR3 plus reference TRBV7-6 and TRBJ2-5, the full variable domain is GAGVSQSPRYKVTKRGQDVALRCDPISGHVSLYWYRQALGQGPEFLTYFNYEAQQDKSGLPNDRFSAERPEGSISTLTIQRTEQRDSAMYRCASSLDRGQETQYFGPGTRLLVL.

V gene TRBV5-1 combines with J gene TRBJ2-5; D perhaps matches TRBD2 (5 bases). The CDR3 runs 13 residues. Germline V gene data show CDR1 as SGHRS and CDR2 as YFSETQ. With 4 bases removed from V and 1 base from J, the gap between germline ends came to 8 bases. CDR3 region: CASSGGLQETQYF. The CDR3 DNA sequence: TGCGCCAGCAGCGGAGGCCTCCAAGAGACCCAGTACTTC.

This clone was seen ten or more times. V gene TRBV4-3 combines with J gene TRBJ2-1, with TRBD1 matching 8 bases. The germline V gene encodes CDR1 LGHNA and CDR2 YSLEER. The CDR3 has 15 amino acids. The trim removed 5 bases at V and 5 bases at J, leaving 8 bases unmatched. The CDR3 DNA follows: TGCGCCAGCAGCAGGACAGGGATACTCGACAATGAGCAGTTCTTC. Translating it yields CASSRTGILDNEQFF.

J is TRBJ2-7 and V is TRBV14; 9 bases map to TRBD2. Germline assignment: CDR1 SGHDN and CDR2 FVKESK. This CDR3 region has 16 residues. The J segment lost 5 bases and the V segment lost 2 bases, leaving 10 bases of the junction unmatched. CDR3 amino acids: CASSQLGSGSRNEQYF. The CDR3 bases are TGTGCCAGCAGCCAACTTGGTAGCGGGAGTAGGAACGAGCAGTACTTC.

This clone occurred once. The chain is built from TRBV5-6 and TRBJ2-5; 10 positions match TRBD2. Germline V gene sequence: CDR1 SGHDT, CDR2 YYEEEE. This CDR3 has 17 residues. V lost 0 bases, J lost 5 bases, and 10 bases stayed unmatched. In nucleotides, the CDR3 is TGTGCCAGCAGCTTGGCCGGGTTTAGCGGGAGGCGGGAGACCCAGTACTTC. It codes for CASSLAGFSGRRETQYF.

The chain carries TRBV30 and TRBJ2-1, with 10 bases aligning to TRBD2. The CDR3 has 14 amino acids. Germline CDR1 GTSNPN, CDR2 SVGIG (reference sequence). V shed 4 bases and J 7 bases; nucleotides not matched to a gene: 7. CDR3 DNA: TGTGCCTGGACCAAGCGGGAGGGCCGAAATGAGCAGTTCTTC. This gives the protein CAWTKREGRNEQFF. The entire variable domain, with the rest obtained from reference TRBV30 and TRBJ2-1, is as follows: SQTIHQWPATLVQPVGSPLSLECTVEGTSNPNLYWYRQAAGRGLQLLFYSVGIGQISSEVPQNLSASRPQDRQFILSSKKLLLSDSGFYLCAWTKREGRNEQFFGPGTRLTVL.

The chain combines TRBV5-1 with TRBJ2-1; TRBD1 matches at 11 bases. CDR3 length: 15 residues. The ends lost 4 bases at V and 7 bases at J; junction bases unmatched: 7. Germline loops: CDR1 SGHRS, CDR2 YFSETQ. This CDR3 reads CASSELGTGGNEQFF. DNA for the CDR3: TGCGCCAGCAGCGAGCTAGGGACAGGGGGGAATGAGCAGTTCTTC. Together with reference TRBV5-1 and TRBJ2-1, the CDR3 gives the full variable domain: KAGVTQTPRYLIKTRGQQVTLSCSPISGHRSVSWYQQTPGQGLQFLFEYFSETQRNKGNFPGRFSGRQFSNSRSEMNVSTLELGDSALYLCASSELGTGGNEQFFGPGTRLTVL.

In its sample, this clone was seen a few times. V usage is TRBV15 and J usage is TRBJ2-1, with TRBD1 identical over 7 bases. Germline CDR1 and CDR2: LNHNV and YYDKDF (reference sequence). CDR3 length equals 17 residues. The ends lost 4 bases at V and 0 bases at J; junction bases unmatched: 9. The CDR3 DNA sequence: TGTGCCACCAGCACATTAACAGGGGAAAGCTCCTACAATGAGCAGTTCTTC. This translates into CATSTLTGESSYNEQFF.

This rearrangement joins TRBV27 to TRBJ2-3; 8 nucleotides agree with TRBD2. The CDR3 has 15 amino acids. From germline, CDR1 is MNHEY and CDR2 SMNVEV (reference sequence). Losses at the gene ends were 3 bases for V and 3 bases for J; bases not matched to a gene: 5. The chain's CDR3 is CASSFMASGTDTQYF. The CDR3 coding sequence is TGTGCCAGCAGTTTTATGGCTAGCGGGACAGATACGCAGTATTTT.

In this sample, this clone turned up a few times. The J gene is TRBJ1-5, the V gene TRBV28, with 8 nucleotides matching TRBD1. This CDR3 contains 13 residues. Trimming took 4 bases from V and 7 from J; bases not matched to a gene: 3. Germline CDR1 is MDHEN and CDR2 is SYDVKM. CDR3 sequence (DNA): TGTGCCAGCAGTTCACAGGGGGGACAGCCCCAGCATTTT. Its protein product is CASSSQGGQPQHF.

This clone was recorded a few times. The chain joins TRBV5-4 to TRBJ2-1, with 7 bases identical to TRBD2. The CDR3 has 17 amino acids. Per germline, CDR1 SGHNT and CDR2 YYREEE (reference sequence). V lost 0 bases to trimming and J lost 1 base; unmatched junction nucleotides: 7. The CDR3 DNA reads TGTGCCAGCAGCTTGGGTTCACTAGCGATATCCTACAATGAGCAGTTCTTC. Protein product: CASSLGSLAISYNEQFF. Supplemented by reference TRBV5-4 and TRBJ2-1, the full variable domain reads ETGVTQSPTHLIKTRGQQVTLRCSSQSGHNTVSWYQQALGQGPQFIFQYYREEENGRGNFPPRFSGLQFPNYSSELNVNALELDDSALYLCASSLGSLAISYNEQFFGPGTRLTVL.

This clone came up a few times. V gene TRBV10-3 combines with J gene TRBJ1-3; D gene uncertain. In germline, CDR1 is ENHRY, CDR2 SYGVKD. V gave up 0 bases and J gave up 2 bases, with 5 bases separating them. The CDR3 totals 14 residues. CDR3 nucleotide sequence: TGTGCCATCAGTGAGTCTGGCACTGGAAACACCATATATTTT. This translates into CAISESGTGNTIYF.

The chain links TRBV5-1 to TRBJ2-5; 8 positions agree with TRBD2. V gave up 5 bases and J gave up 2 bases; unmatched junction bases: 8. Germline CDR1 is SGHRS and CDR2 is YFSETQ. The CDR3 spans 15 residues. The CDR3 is CASSPSGLLQETQYF. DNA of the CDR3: TGCGCCAGCAGTCCTAGCGGGTTATTACAAGAGACCCAGTACTTC. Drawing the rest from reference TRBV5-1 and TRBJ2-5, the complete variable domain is KAGVTQTPRYLIKTRGQQVTLSCSPISGHRSVSWYQQTPGQGLQFLFEYFSETQRNKGNFPGRFSGRQFSNSRSEMNVSTLELGDSALYLCASSPSGLLQETQYFGPGTRLLVL.

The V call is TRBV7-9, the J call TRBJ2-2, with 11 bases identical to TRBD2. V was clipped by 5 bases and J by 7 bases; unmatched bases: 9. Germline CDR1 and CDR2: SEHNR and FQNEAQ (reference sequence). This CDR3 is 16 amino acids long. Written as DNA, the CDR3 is TGTGCCAGCAGCCATTCTAGCGGGAGGAGGAGCGGGGAGCTGTTTTTT. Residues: CASSHSSGRRSGELFF.

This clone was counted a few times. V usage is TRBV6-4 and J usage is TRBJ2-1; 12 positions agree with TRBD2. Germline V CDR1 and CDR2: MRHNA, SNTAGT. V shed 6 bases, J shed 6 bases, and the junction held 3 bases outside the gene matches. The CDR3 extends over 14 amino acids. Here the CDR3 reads CASSELAGGNEQFF. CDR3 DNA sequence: TGTGCCAGCAGCGAACTAGCGGGAGGCAATGAGCAGTTCTTC.

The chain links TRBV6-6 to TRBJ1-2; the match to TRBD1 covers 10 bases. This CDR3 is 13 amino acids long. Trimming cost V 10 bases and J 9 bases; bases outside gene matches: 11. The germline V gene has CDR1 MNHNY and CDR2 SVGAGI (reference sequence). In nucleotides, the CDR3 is TGTGCCAACTCCGTGGGGACAGGGGCGAGCTACACCTTC. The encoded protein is CANSVGTGASYTF.

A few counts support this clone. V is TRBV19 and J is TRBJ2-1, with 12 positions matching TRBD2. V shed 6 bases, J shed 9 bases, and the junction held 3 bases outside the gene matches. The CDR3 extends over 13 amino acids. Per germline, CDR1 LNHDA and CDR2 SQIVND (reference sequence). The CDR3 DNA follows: TGTGCCAGTAGGACTAGCGGGGGCGGTGAGCAGTTCTTC. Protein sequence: CASRTSGGGEQFF.

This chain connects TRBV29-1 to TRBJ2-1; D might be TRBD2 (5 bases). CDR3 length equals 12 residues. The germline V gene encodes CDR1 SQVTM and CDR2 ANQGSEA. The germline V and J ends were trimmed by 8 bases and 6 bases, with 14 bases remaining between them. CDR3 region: CSRAGEGNEQFF. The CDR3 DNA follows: TGCAGCCGGGCCGGAGAGGGCAATGAGCAGTTCTTC.

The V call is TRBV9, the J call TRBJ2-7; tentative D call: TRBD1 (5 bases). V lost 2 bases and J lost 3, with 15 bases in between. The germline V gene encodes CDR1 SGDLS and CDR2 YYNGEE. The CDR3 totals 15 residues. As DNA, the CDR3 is TGTGCCAGCAGCGTTCTGGACACATTGGGCTACGAGCAGTACTTC. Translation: CASSVLDTLGYEQYF.

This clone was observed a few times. CDR3 residues: CASSQVGQGEIAEAFF. The CDR3 DNA sequence: TGTGCCAGCAGCCAAGTGGGACAGGGCGAAATCGCTGAAGCTTTCTTT. The gene calls are TRBV4-2 and TRBJ1-1, with 9 bases identical to TRBD1. Germline assignment: CDR1 LGHNA and CDR2 YNFKEQ. Losses at the gene ends were 1 base for V and 6 bases for J; bases not matched to a gene: 9. The CDR3 runs to 16 residues.

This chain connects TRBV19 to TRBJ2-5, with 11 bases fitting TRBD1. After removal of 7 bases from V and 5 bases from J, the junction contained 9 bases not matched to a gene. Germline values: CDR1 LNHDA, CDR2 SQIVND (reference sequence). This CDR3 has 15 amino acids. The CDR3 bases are TGTGCCAGTACCCGGACAGGGGGCCGGCGCGAGACCCAGTACTTC. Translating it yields CASTRTGGRRETQYF.

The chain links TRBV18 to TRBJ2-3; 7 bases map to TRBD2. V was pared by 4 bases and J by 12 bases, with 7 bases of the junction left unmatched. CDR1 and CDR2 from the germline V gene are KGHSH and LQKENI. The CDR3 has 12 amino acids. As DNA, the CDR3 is TGTGCCAGCTCACTCCTAGCGGTCTTACAGTATTTT. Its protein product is CASSLLAVLQYF.

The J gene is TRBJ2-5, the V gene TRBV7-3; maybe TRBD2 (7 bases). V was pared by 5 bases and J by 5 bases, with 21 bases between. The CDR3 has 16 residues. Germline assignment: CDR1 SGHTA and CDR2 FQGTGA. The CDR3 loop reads CASSATGAGVRETQYF. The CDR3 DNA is TGTGCCAGCAGCGCCACGGGGGCGGGGGTTCGCGAGACCCAGTACTTC. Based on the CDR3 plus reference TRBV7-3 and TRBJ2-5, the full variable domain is GAGVSQTPSNKVTEKGKYVELRCDPISGHTALYWYRQSLGQGPEFLIYFQGTGAADDSGLPNDRFFAVRPEGSVSTLKIQRTERGDSAVYLCASSATGAGVRETQYFGPGTRLLVL.

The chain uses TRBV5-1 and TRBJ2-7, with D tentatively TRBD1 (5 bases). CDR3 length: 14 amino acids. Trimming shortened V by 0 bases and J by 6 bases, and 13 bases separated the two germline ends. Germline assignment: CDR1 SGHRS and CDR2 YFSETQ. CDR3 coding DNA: TGCGCCAGCAGCTTGGACAGGACCGCTGTCGAGCAGTACTTC. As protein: CASSLDRTAVEQYF.

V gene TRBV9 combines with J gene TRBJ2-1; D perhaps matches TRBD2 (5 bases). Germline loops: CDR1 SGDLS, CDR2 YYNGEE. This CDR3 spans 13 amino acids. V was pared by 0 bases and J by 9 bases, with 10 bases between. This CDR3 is CASSVGLEGEQFF. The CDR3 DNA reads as TGTGCCAGCAGCGTAGGCCTAGAGGGTGAGCAGTTCTTC. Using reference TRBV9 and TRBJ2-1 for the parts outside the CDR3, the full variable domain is DSGVTQTPKHLITATGQRVTLRCSPRSGDLSVYWYQQSLDQGLQFLIQYYNGEERAKGNILERFSAQQFPDLHSELNLSSLELGDSALYFCASSVGLEGEQFFGPGTRLTVL.

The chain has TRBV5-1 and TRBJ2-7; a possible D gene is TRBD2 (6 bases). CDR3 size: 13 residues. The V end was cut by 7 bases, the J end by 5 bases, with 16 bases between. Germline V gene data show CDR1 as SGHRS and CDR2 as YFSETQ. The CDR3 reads CASSIGGSDEQYF. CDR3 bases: TGCGCCAGCTCTATCGGGGGTTCCGACGAGCAGTACTTC.